This T cell receptor beta chain was documented in a study of cytomegalovirus exposure and HLA in healthy donors. General study points: It was approximately 160 TCR beta chains that were listed as cytomegalovirus-associated.

The V end lost 1 base, the J end lost 2 bases, and 8 bases lay between the germline ends. The germline CDR1 and CDR2 sequences are SEHNR and FQNEAQ (reference sequence). The CDR3 has 14 residues. Remarks on this clone: Its antigen is currently unknown.

Sequencing was performed with immunoSEQ multiplex PCR; in TCRdb, only in-frame clones are kept and a portion is missing. The profile shows tens of thousands of clones, roughly 94% of them singletons. The sample comprised PBMCs. The receptor comes from a man between 18 and 29 years old in good health and CMV-seropositive. The gene calls are TRBV7-9 and TRBJ1-1; D not resolved. This CDR3 is CASSLDAFNTEAFF. CDR3 nucleotide sequence: TGTGCCAGCAGCTTAGATGCGTTTAACACTGAAGCTTTCTTT.